This T cell receptor (beta chain) was sequenced in a study of blood T cells in healthy people across ages. This clonotype was counted ten times or more. Germline-derived CDR1 and CDR2 are SQVTM and ANQGSEA. CDR3 length equals 13 residues. V shed 7 bases and J shed 0 bases, with 7 bases lying between them. All donors came from Russia, were Caucasian and healthy, and spanned ages roughly 6 to 100. Per sample, at least 5.5 micrograms of total RNA were extracted. The use of a sample-barcoded 5' primer and a J-beta primer mix characterized a second PCR of 7 to 11 cycles. TCRdb reanalysed the 5' RACE reads using MiXCR and keeps one entry per CDR3 protein. The table records about 1,500,000 distinct CDR3 sequences, roughly 27% of them present only once.

The material sequenced was blood. V is TRBV29-1 and J is TRBJ2-6; D gene uncertain. The TCR was taken from a woman under 40 in good health. CDR3 residues: CSAHLSGANVLTF. CDR3 coding DNA: TGCAGCGCCCACCTCTCTGGGGCCAACGTCCTGACTTTC.